This T cell receptor (beta chain) was profiled in a study of blood T cell repertoires in COVID-19. The wider study: Researchers got acute and convalescent COVID-19 samples from the United States, Italy and Spain. The analysed material was cDNA or gDNA that came from T cells, B-cell-depleted T cells, or PBMCs.

This clone appeared a few times. In the original analysis: Scientists estimated how many nucleated cells there were by amplifying reference gene primers. TCRdb's copy holds only in-frame clones and misses some; the assay was immunoSEQ multiplex PCR. V and J calls and clone size follow that table, whereas D and trimming were derived from the DNA. The sample yields about 82,000 clones, around four fifths seen once. V was pared by 4 bases and J by 5 bases, with 10 bases of the junction left unmatched. Germline CDR1 LNHDA, CDR2 SQIVND (reference sequence). The CDR3 loop spans 15 amino acids. Sample: peripheral blood. This chain uses TRBV19 with TRBJ2-5, with 7 bases identical to TRBD2. This TCR derives from an elderly man with active or convalescent COVID-19. The CDR3 region has the DNA TGTGCCAGTAGTAGCCAACCGGGGGAGGGGGAGACCCAGTACTTC. This encodes CASSSQPGEGETQYF.